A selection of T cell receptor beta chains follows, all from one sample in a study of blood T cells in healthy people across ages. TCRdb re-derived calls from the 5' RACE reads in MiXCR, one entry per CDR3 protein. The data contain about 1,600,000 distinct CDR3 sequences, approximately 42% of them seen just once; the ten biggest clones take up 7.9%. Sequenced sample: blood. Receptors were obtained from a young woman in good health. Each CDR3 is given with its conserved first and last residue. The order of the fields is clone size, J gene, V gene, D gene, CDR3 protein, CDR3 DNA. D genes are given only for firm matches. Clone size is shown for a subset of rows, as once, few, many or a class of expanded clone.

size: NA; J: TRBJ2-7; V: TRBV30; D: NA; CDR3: CAWSLAGPEYEQYF; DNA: TGTGCCTGGAGTTTGGCAGGGCCGGAATACGAGCAGTACTTC
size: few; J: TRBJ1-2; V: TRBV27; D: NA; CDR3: CASSSGDHGYTF; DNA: TGTGCCAGCAGTTCTGGGGATCATGGCTACACCTTC
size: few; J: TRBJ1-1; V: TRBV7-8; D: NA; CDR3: CASSLRGGYGAFF; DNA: TGTGCCAGCAGCTTAAGGGGTGGGTACGGAGCTTTCTTT
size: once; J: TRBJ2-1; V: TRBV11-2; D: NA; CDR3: CASSPVSRSEQFF; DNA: TGTGCCAGCAGCCCCGTTAGCAGGAGTGAGCAGTTCTTC
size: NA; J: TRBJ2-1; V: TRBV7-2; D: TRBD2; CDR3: CASSLDELAGDGGNEQFF; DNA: TGTGCCAGCAGCTTAGACGAGCTAGCGGGAGACGGAGGGAATGAGCAGTTCTTC
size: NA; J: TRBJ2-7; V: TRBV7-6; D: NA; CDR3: CASSSGQNYYEQYF; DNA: TGTGCCAGCAGCTCAGGACAGAACTACTACGAGCAGTACTTC
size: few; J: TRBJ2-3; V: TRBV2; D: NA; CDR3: CASSEGAVGTQYF; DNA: TGTGCCAGCAGTGAAGGGGCGGTAGGGACGCAGTATTTT
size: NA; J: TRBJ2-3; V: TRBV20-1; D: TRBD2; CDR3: CSAPGLVADTQYF; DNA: TGCAGTGCCCCTGGACTAGTCGCAGATACGCAGTATTTT
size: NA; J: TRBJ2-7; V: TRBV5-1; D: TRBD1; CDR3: CASSFGTGGEYEQYF; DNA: TGCGCCAGCAGCTTCGGGACAGGGGGCGAGTACGAGCAGTACTTC
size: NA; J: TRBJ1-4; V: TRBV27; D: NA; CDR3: CASSFRGAGEKLFF; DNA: TGTGCCAGCAGTTTCCGGGGGGCAGGGGAAAAACTGTTTTTT
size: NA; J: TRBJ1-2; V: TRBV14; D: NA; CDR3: CASSPPMRTDGYTF; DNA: TGTGCCAGCAGCCCCCCTATGAGGACAGATGGCTACACCTTC
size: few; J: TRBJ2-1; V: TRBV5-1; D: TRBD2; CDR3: CASSSGLAGVSYNEQFF; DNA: TGCGCCAGCAGCTCGGGACTAGCGGGAGTGTCCTACAATGAGCAGTTCTTC
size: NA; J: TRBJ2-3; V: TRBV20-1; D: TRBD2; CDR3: CSVLAGGGTDTQYF; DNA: TGCAGTGTTTTAGCGGGAGGGGGCACAGATACGCAGTATTTT
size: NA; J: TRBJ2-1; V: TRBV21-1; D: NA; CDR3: CASSKDGTSGGAVSYNEQFF; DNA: TGTGCCAGCAGCAAAGACGGAACTAGCGGGGGGGCGGTCTCCTACAATGAGCAGTTCTTC
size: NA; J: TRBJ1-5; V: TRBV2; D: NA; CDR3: CASKEGRNNQPQHF; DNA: TGTGCCAGCAAGGAGGGTCGAAACAATCAGCCCCAGCATTTT
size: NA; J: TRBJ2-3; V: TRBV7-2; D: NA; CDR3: CASSLQGLSGDTQYF; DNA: TGTGCCAGCAGCTTACAGGGGCTATCCGGAGATACGCAGTATTTT
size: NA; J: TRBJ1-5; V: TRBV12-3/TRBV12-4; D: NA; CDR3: CASSRATGPQHF; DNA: TGTGCCAGCAGCCGGGCGACAGGGCCCCAGCATTTT
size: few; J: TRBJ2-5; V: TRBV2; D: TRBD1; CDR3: CASSAQGLQETQYF; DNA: TGTGCCAGCAGCGCACAGGGGCTCCAAGAGACCCAGTACTTC
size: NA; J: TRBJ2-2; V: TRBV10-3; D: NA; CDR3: CAISDRDTSNTGELFF; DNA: TGTGCCATCAGTGATCGGGACACCTCGAACACCGGGGAGCTGTTTTTT
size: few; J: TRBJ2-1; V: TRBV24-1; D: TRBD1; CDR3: CATSDSAGTGLDEQFF; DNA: TGTGCCACCAGTGATTCCGCCGGGACAGGCCTCGATGAGCAGTTCTTC
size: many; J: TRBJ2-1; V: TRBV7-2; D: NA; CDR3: CASSLSEGSTYNEQFF; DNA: TGTGCCAGCAGCTTATCGGAGGGCTCGACCTACAATGAGCAGTTCTTC
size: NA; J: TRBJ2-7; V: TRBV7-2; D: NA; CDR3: CASSLISFPGREQYF; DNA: TGTGCCAGCAGCTTAATTAGCTTTCCGGGGAGGGAGCAGTACTTC
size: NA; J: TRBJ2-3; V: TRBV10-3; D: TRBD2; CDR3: CAISESGGADTQYF; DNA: TGTGCCATCAGTGAGTCGGGGGGGGCAGATACGCAGTATTTT
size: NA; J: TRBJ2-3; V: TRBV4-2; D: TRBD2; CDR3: CASSRTGTSGGYDTQYF; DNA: TGTGCCAGCAGCCGCACGGGGACTAGCGGTGGATATGATACGCAGTATTTT
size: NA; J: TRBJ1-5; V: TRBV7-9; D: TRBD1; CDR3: CASSLETGGVNQPQHF; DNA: TGTGCCAGCAGCTTAGAAACAGGGGGGGTCAATCAGCCCCAGCATTTT
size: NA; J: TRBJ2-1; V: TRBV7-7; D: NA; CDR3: CASSVGQSYNEQFF; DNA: TGTGCTAGCAGCGTCGGACAGTCTTACAATGAGCAGTTCTTC
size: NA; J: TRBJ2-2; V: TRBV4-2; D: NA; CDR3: CASSQTPGTLFF; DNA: TGTGCCAGCAGCCAAACTCCGGGAACGCTGTTTTTT
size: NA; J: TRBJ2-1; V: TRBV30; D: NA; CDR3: CAWSSQGGAHNEQFF; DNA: TGTGCCTGGAGTTCCCAGGGGGGCGCACACAATGAGCAGTTCTTC
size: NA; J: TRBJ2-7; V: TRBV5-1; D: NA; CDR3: CASSLDWGFEGEQYF; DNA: TGCGCCAGCAGCTTGGACTGGGGGTTCGAGGGTGAGCAGTACTTC
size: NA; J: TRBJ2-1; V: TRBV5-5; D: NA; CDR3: CASSPELGYNEQFF; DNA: TGTGCCAGCAGTCCGGAACTGGGGTACAATGAGCAGTTCTTC
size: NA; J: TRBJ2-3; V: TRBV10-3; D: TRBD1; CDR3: CAISESDRATDTQYF; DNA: TGTGCCATCAGTGAGTCCGACAGGGCGACAGATACGCAGTATTTT
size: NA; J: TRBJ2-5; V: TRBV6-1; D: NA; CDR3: CASSEQSQETQYF; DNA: TGTGCCAGCAGTGAACAGAGCCAAGAGACCCAGTACTTC
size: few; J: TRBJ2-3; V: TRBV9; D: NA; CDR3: CASSPGVRTLSTDTQYF; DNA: TGTGCCAGCAGCCCAGGCGTAAGGACATTAAGCACAGATACGCAGTATTTT
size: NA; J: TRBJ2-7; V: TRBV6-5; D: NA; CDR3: CASTQRALSYEQYF; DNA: TGTGCCAGCACGCAACGGGCCCTCTCCTACGAGCAGTACTTC
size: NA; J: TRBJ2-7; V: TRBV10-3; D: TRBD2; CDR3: CAISDQPLAGGYNEQYF; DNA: TGTGCCATCAGTGACCAACCCTTAGCGGGGGGTTACAATGAGCAGTACTTC
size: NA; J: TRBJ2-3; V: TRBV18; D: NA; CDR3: CASSSPPGTDTQYF; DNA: TGTGCCAGCTCATCTCCCCCCGGGACAGATACGCAGTATTTT
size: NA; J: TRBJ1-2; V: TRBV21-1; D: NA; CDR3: CTSSKEEREGSYGYTF; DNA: TGTACCAGCAGCAAAGAAGAAAGGGAAGGCTCCTATGGCTACACCTTC
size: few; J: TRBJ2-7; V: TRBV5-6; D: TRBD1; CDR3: CASSSRTGLNEQYF; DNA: TGTGCCAGCAGCTCCAGGACAGGGCTTAACGAGCAGTACTTC
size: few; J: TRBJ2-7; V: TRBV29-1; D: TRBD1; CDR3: CSTYRGNYEQYF; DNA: TGCAGCACCTACAGGGGCAACTACGAGCAGTACTTC
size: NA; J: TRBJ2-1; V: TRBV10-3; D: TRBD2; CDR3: CAISDLGTSGYNEQFF; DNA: TGTGCCATCAGTGACCTCGGGACTAGCGGGTACAATGAGCAGTTCTTC
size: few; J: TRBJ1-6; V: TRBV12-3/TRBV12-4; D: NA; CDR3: CASSLAGALGNSPLHF; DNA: TGTGCCAGCAGTTTAGCAGGGGCGTTGGGTAATTCACCCCTCCACTTT
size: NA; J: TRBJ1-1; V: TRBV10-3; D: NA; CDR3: CAISESYPQVFF; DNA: TGTGCCATCAGTGAGTCGTATCCGCAGGTTTTCTTT
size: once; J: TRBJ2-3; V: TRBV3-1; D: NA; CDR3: CASSQDTTIDTQYF; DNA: TGTGCCAGCAGCCAAGATACCACTATCGATACGCAGTATTTT
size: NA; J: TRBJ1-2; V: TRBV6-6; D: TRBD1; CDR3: CASSYQTTGKRDGYTF; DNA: TGTGCCAGCAGTTACCAGACGACAGGGAAGAGAGATGGCTACACCTTC
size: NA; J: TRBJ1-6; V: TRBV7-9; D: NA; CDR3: CASSPQQNSPLHF; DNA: TGTGCCAGCAGCCCACAACAGAATTCACCCCTCCACTTT
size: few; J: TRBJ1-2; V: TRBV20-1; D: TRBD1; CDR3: CSADRDRGFGNYGYTF; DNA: TGCAGTGCGGACCGGGACAGGGGGTTTGGTAACTATGGCTACACCTTC
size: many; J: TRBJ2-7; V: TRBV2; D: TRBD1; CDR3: CASRGSTGTSYEQYF; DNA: TGTGCCAGCAGGGGTTCGACAGGGACCTCCTACGAGCAGTACTTC
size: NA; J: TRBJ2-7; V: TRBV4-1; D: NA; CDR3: CASSQEGRGPAGYEQYF; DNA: TGCGCCAGCAGCCAAGAAGGTCGGGGCCCTGCGGGCTACGAGCAGTACTTC
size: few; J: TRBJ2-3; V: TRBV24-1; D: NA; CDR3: CATSDLGRAATDTQYF; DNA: TGTGCCACCAGTGATTTAGGGCGCGCAGCCACAGATACGCAGTATTTT
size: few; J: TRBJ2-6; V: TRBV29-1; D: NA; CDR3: CSGRDSGANVLTF; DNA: TGCAGCGGGCGGGACTCTGGGGCCAACGTCCTGACTTTC
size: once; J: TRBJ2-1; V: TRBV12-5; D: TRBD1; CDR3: CASGLDRITYNEQFF; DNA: TGTGCTAGTGGTCTGGACAGGATCACCTACAATGAGCAGTTCTTC
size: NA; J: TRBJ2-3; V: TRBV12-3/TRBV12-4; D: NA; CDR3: CASSLRGGRFGGRTDTEYF; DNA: TGTGCCAGCAGTTTGCGGGGAGGAAGGTTTGGGGGTAGAACAGATACGGAGTATTTT
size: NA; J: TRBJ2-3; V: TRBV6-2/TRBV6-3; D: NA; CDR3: CASSRWTDFTDTQYF; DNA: TGTGCCAGCAGCCGCTGGACGGATTTCACAGATACGCAGTATTTT
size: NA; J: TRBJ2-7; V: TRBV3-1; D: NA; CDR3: CASSLASGTRGEQYF; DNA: TGTGCCAGCAGCCTGGCCAGCGGAACCCGGGGCGAGCAGTACTTC
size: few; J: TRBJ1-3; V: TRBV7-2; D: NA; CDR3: CASSLEGTYSGNTIYF; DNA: TGTGCCAGCAGCTTAGAAGGGACATATTCTGGAAACACCATATATTTT
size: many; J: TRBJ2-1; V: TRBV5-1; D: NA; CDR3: CASSPLNNEQFF; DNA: TGCGCCAGCAGCCCTTTGAACAATGAGCAGTTCTTC
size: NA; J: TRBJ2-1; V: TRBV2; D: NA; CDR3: CATPPRLPSGEQFF; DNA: TGTGCCACCCCGCCCCGGCTCCCTTCGGGTGAGCAGTTCTTC
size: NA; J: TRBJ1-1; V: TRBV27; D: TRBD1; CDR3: CASRRGTEDTEAFF; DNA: TGTGCCAGCAGGCGGGGGACAGAAGACACTGAAGCTTTCTTT
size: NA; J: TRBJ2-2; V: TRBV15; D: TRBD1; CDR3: CATSGTDLRTGELFF; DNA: TGTGCCACCAGCGGGACAGACCTACGAACCGGGGAGCTGTTTTTT